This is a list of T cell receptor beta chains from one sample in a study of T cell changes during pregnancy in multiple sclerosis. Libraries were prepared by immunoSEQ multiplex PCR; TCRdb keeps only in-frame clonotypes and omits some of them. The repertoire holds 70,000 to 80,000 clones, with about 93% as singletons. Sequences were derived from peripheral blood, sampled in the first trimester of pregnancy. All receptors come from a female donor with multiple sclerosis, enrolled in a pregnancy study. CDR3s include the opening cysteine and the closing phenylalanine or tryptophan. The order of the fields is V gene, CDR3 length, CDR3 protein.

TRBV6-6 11 CASSYSREQYF
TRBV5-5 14 CASSYPDGGWGYTF
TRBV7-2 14 CASSIRVNTDTQYF
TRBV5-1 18 CASSWGLAGGLSSYEQYF
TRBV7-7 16 CASSLGGQYSTDTQYF
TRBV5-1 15 CASSLVSSGGETQYF
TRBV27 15 CASSSAGLGGYEQYF
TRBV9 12 CASSVLGGGLFF
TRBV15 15 CATSTRLASRETQYF
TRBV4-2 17 CASSPRRTSGGAFTQFF
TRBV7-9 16 CASSFRLPSGANVLTF
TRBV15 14 CATSSVGGYQPQHF
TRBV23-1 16 CASSRSPGGGKETQYF
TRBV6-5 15 CASSETGGRGDTQYF
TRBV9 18 CASSPDPNGWTNRVGYTF
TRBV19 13 CASKNSLNQPQHF
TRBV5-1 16 CASSLVSGSYNSPLHF
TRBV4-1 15 CASSETGIPTGELFF
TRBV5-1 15 CASSLEATGISEQYF
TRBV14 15 CASSPGDYRTVDQYF
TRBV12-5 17 CASGPQNAGEVYNEQFF
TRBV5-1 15 CASSPGQIYSYEQYF
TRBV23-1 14 CASSQSGTGGELFF
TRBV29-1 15 CSVEWLGRDTDTQYF
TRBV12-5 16 CASGLVRSSGGNEQFF
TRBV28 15 CASSTRQVLNQPQHF
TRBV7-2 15 CASRGTRAQGSEQYF
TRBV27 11 CASSYSGELFF
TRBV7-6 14 CASSPTPGDTEAFF
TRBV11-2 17 CASSSRGGLAGTDTQYF
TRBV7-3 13 CASSPPSDSEQFF
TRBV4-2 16 CASSQEASGGPETQYF
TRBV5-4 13 CASSLNRAYGYTF
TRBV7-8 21 CASSPKPLRGPLVVASYEQYF
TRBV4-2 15 CASSREQGAYQPQHF
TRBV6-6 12 CASRDRAYEQYF
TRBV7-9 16 CASSLGAGASNQPQHF
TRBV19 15 CASSATSGGTDTQYF
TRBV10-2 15 CASSSDGLYNQPQHF
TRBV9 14 CASSVRERNEKLFF